These 9 T cell receptor beta chains originate from one sample sequenced in a study of T-cell reconstitution after alpha-beta-depleted transplantation in children. Unique molecular identifiers were built into the TCRbeta library. From the PCR reads, TCRdb called clonotypes with MiXCR, one entry per CDR3 protein. The repertoire consists of 600,000 to 800,000 distinct CDR3 sequences, with under 15% occurring once and the leading ten covering 0.65% to 0.9%. The specimen comprised PBMCs, sampled before TCRalphabeta/CD19-depleted stem cell transplant. These receptors came from a girl aged 2 to 9 with congenital amegakaryocytic thrombocytopenia, due to receive a stem cell transplant.

This chain connects TRBV7-9 to TRBJ2-5; D is unresolved. The CDR3 covers 14 residues. Germline CDR1 is SEHNR and CDR2 is FQNEAQ (reference sequence). V lost 6 bases to trimming and J lost 3 bases, with 14 bases between them. CDR3 nucleotides: TGTGCCAGCAGACGACTGAGATCCGAAGAGACCCAGTACTTC. It translates to CASRRLRSEETQYF.

The rearrangement links TRBV18 to TRBJ1-4; the D gene is possibly TRBD1 (5 bases). The CDR3 contains 15 residues. With 3 bases removed from V and 7 bases from J, the gap between germline ends came to 15 bases. Looked up from germline, CDR1 is KGHSH and CDR2 is LQKENI. The CDR3 DNA sequence: TGTGCCAGCTCACCGAGGGACCGACCGGCTGAAAAACTGTTTTTT. Its protein is CASSPRDRPAEKLFF.

The V gene is TRBV5-1, the J gene TRBJ1-1; D not resolved. With 1 base removed from V and 3 bases from J, the gap between germline ends came to 10 bases. The CDR3 spans 14 residues. Germline V gene data show CDR1 as SGHRS and CDR2 as YFSETQ. CDR3 sequence reads: CASSLSDPYTEAFF. The CDR3 coding sequence is TGCGCCAGCAGCTTGTCCGACCCCTACACTGAAGCTTTCTTT.

The V and J genes are TRBV20-1 and TRBJ2-5; the D is unclear. From germline, CDR1 is DFQATT and CDR2 SNEGSKA (reference sequence). The V end was cut by 3 bases, the J end by 1 base, with 15 bases between. The CDR3 loop spans 15 amino acids. The CDR3 sequence is CSASFGYAAQETQYF. The CDR3 coding sequence is TGCAGTGCTAGTTTCGGTTACGCGGCCCAAGAGACCCAGTACTTC.

This clonotype showed up many times. The genes are TRBV10-3 and TRBJ1-1, with no clear D. V was clipped by 4 bases and J by 1 base, with 4 bases between them. The CDR3 loop spans 12 amino acids. CDR1 and CDR2 from the germline V gene are ENHRY and SYGVKD. The CDR3 coding sequence is TGTGCCATCAGTGGGGAGAACACTGAAGCTTTCTTT. Its protein is CAISGENTEAFF.

This clonotype showed up many times. The chain employs TRBV11-2 and TRBJ2-5; no firm D call. Per germline, CDR1 SGHAT and CDR2 FQNNGV. This CDR3 contains 13 residues. V was shortened by 1 base and J by 5 bases, with 8 bases between the two germline ends. This CDR3 is CASSLVGWETQYF. DNA of the CDR3: TGTGCCAGCAGCTTAGTTGGTTGGGAGACCCAGTACTTC.

This clonotype has only a few counts. The CDR3 DNA is TGCAGCGTTGATTTTGTGTACAATGAGCAGTTCTTC. Amino acid sequence: CSVDFVYNEQFF. The chain combines TRBV29-1 with TRBJ2-1; D remains ambiguous. Trimming cost V 3 bases and J 4 bases, with 7 bases left between them. The V gene's germline CDR1 is SQVTM and CDR2 ANQGSEA. This CDR3 has 12 amino acids.

This clonotype was found many times. The chain carries TRBV28 and TRBJ2-4, with 9 bases aligning to TRBD1. This CDR3 has 15 amino acids. V lost 4 bases and J lost 2; bases outside the gene matches: 3. Germline CDR1 MDHEN, CDR2 SYDVKM. The chain's CDR3 is CASSSQGAPKNIQYF. The DNA of the CDR3 is TGTGCCAGCAGTTCACAGGGGGCACCCAAAAACATTCAGTACTTC.

On this clonotype: This may come from a read error, since a much larger clone is one base off. The V call is TRBV5-8, the J call TRBJ1-1; 7 positions agree with TRBD1. CDR1 and CDR2 from the germline V gene are SGHTS and YDEGEE. This CDR3 region has 15 residues. In DNA form, the CDR3 reads TGTGCCAGCACCCCGGGCGTCACAGGGGACACTGAAGGTTTCTTT. It yields the protein CASTPGVTGDTEGFF.